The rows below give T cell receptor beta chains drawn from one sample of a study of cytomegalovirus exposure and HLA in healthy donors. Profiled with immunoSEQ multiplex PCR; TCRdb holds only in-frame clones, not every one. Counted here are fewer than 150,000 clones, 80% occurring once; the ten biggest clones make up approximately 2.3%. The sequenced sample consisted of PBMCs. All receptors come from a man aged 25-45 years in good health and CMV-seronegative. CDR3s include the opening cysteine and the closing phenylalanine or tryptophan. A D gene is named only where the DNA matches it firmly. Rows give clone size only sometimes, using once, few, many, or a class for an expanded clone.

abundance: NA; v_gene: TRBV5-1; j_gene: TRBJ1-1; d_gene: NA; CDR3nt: TGCGCCAGCAGCTTGGATCGGGAGGTGGAGAACACTGAAGCTTTCTTT; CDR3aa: CASSLDREVENTEAFF
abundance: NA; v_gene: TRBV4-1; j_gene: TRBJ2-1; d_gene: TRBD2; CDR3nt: TGCGCCAGCAGCCAACCGACTAGCGGGATTAACAATGAGCAGTTCTTC; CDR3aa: CASSQPTSGINNEQFF
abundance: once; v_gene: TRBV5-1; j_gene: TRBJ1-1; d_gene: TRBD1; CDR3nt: TGCGCCAGCAGCCTCGGGACAGGGGGTGTGAACACTGAAGCTTTCTTT; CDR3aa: CASSLGTGGVNTEAFF
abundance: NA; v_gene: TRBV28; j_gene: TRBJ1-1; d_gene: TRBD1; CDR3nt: TGTGCCGGTACTACAGGGGGCACTGAAGCTTTCTTT; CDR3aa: CAGTTGGTEAFF
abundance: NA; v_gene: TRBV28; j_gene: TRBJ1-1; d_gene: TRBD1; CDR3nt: TGTGCCAGCAGTTTATGGACCGGGACAGGGGGGAACACTGAAGCTTTCTTT; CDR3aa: CASSLWTGTGGNTEAFF
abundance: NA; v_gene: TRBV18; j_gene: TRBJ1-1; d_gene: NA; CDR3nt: TGTGCCAGCTCACCTGTGGCAGGGATAAAGAACACTGAAGCTTTCTTT; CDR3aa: CASSPVAGIKNTEAFF
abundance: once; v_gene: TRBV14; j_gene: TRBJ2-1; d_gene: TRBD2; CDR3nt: TGTGCCAGCAGCCAGTATAGGACTAGTAATGAGCAGTTCTTC; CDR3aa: CASSQYRTSNEQFF
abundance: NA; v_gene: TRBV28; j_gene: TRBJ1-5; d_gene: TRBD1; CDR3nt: TGTGCCAGCGTCTCCGGACAGGGGAATCAGCCCCAGCATTTT; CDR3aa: CASVSGQGNQPQHF
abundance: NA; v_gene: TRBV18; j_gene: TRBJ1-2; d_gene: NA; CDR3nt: TGTGCCAGCTCACTAGACTATGGCTACACCTTC; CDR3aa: CASSLDYGYTF
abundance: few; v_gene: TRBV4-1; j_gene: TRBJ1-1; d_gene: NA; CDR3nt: TGCGCCAGCAGCCGCGGCCGGGGCACTGAAGCTTTCTTT; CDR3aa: CASSRGRGTEAFF
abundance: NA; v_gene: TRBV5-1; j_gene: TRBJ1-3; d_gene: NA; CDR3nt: TGCGCCAGCAGCACGACAGGCTCTGGAAACACCATATATTTT; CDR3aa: CASSTTGSGNTIYF
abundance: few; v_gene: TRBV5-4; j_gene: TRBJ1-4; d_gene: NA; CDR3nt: TGTGCCAGCAGCTGGCAGGAGGGTGAAAAACTGTTTTTT; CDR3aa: CASSWQEGEKLFF
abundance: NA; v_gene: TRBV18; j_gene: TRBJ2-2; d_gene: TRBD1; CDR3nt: TGTGCCAGCTCACCGAGAGCAGGGGGACGGCCCGGGGAGCTGTTTTTT; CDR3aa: CASSPRAGGRPGELFF
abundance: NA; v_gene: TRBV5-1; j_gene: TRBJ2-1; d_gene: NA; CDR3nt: TGCGCCAGCAGCTACTCTCACAATGAGCAGTTCTTC; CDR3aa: CASSYSHNEQFF
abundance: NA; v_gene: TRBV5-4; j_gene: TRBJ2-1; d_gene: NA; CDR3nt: TGTGCCAGCAGCGTAGGGCCCGGGGTACATGAGCAGTTCTTC; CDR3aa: CASSVGPGVHEQFF
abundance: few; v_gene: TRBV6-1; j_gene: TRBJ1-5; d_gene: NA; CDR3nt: TGTGCCAGCAGTGAATTCGACAGACTCAATCAGCCCCAGAATTTT; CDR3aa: CASSEFDRLNQPQNF
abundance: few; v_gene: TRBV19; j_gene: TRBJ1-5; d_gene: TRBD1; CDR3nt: TGTGCCAGTGACAGGGGTTCTAATCAGCCCCAGCATTTT; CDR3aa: CASDRGSNQPQHF
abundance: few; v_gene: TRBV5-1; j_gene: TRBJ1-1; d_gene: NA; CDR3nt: TGCGCCAGCAGCGCCGCAGAGAACACTGAAGCTTTCTTT; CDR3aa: CASSAAENTEAFF
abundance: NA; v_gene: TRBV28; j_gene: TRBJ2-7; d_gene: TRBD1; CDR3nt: TGTGCCAGCAGTCCGGGGGACAGGCGCCCCTACGAGCAGTACTTC; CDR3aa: CASSPGDRRPYEQYF
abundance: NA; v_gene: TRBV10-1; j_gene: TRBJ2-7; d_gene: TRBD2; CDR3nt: TGCGCCAGCAGTGGTCTGTCTAGCGGGGGTACCTACGAGCAGTACTTC; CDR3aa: CASSGLSSGGTYEQYF
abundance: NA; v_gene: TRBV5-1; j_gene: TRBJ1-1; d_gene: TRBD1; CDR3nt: TGCGCCAGCAGCTCCGGACAGGCCGGAAAAGCTTTCTTT; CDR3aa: CASSSGQAGKAFF
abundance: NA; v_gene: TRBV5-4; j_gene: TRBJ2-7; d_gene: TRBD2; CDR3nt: TGTGCCAGCAGCTTGATGGCGGGGGGCTCGTCCGAGCAGTACTTC; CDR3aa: CASSLMAGGSSEQYF
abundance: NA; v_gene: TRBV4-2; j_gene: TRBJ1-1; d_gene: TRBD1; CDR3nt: TGTGCCAGCAGCCAAGCGAAGGGGGCCGCTGAAGCTTTCTTT; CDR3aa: CASSQAKGAAEAFF
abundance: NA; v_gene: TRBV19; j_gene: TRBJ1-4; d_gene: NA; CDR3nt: TGTGCCAGTAGTTCGCGACAGGTGGGAAGTGAAAAACTGTTTTTT; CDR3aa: CASSSRQVGSEKLFF
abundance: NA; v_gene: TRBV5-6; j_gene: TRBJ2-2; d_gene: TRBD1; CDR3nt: TGTGCCAGCAGCTTAGTCGGTGGACAGGGCGGCGGGGAGCTGTTTTTT; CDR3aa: CASSLVGGQGGGELFF
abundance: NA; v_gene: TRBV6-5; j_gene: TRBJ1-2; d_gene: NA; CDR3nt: TGTGCCAGCAGCCTTGACAGGAACTATGGCTACACCTTC; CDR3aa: CASSLDRNYGYTF
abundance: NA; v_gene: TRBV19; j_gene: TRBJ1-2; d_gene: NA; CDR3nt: TGTGCCGGTCGCCACACAGGGAAGGTTTCTCATGCAAACTATGGCTACACCTTC; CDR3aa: CAGRHTGKVSHANYGYTF
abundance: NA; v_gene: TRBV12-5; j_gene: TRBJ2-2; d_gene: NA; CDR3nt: TGTGCTAGTGGTTTGTCCCCGGTGCGCACCGGGGAGCTGTTTTTT; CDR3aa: CASGLSPVRTGELFF
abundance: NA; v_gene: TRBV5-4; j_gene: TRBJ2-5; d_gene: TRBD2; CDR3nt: TGTGCCAGCAGCATCCTAGCGGGGGGGCGTAAGACCCAGTACTTC; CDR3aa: CASSILAGGRKTQYF
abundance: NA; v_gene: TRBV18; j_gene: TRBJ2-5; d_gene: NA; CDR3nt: TGTGCCAGCTCATCAGGACTCCGCCAAGAAGAGACCCAGTACTTC; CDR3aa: CASSSGLRQEETQYF
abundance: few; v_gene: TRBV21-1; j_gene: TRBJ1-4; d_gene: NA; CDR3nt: TGTGCCAGCAGCAAAGACGGGGGTGAAAAACTGTTTTTT; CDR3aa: CASSKDGGEKLFF
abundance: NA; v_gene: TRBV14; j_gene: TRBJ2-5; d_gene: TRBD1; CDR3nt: TGTGCCAGCAGCCACCGAACGGACAGGCGTGAGACCCAGTACTTC; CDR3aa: CASSHRTDRRETQYF
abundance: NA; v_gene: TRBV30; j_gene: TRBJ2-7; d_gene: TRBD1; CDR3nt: TGTGCCTGGACCCCAAGAGGGACAGGGGGCTACGAGCAGTACTTC; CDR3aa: CAWTPRGTGGYEQYF
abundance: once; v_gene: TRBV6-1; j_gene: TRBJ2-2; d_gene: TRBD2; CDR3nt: TGTGCCAGCAGACCGACTAGCGGCTACACCGGGGAGCTGTTTTTT; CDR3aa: CASRPTSGYTGELFF
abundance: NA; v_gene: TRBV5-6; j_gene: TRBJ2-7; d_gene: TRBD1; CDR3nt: TGTGCCAGCAGCCGCCTGGACAGGGGCTACGAGCAGTACTTC; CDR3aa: CASSRLDRGYEQYF
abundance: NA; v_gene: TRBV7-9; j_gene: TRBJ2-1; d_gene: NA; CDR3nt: TGTGCCAGCAGCTTGAAAAGGAGACTAGTCAACAATGAGCAGTTCTTC; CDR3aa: CASSLKRRLVNNEQFF
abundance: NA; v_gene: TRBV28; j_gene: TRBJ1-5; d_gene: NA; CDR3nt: TGTGCCAGCAGTTTATCTGGGGCTGGGAATCAGCCCCAGCATTTT; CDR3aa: CASSLSGAGNQPQHF
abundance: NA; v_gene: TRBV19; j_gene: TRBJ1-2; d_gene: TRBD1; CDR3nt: TGTGCCAGTATCGACAGGGGAGCTAACTATGGCTACACCTTC; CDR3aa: CASIDRGANYGYTF
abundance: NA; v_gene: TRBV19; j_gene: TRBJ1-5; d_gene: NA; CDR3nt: TGTGCCAGTAGTATCAGGGTAGAAAGCAATCAGCCCCAGCATTTT; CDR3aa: CASSIRVESNQPQHF
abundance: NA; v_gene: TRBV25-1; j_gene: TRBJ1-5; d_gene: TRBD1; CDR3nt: TGTGCCAGCAGTGAAACCGGGACAGCCCATCAGCCCCAGCATTTT; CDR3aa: CASSETGTAHQPQHF
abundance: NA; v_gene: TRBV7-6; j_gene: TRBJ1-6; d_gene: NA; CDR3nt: TGTGCCAGCAGCATCCTCTCAAGGGGAGGGGCCGGATATTCACCCCTCCACTTT; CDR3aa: CASSILSRGGAGYSPLHF
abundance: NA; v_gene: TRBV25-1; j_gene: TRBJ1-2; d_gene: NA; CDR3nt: TGTGCCAGCAGTGAAATCTCTGGCTACACCTTC; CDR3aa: CASSEISGYTF
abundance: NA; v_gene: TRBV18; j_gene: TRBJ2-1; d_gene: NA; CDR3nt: TGTGCCAGCTCACGGTGGCTCTCCTACAATGAGCAGTTCTTC; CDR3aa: CASSRWLSYNEQFF
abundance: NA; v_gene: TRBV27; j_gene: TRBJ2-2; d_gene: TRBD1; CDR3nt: TGTGCCAGCAGTGACAGGGGGAATTTCGCCGGGGAGCTGTTTTTT; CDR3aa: CASSDRGNFAGELFF
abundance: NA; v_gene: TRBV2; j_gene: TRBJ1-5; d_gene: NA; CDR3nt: TGTGCCAGCAGTGGGCCAAATAGCAATCAGCCCCAGCATTTT; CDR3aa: CASSGPNSNQPQHF
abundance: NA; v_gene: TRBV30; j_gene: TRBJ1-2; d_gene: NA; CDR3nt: TGTGCCTGGAGTGTCTCGGGCAGGGGTGACGGCTACACCTTC; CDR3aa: CAWSVSGRGDGYTF
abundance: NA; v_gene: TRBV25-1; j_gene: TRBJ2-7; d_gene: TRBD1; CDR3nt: TGTGCCAGCAGTGTCTACAGGGGGCGCGGTTTCTACGAGCAGTACTTC; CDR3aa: CASSVYRGRGFYEQYF
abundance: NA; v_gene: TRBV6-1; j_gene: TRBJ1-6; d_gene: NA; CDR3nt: TGTGCCAGCAGTGAAGCGTGGGGCCGCCAAGATGATTCACCCCTCCACTTT; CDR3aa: CASSEAWGRQDDSPLHF
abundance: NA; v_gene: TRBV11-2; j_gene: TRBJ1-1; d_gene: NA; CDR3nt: TGTGCCAGCAGCTTGGATACAGTCACTGAAGCTTTCTTT; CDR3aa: CASSLDTVTEAFF
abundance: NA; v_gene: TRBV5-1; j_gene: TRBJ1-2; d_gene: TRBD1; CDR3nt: TGCGCCAGCAGCCCGACAGGGGGGTCCGGCTACACCTTC; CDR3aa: CASSPTGGSGYTF
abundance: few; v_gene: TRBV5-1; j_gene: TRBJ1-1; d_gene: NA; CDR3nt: TGCGCCAGCAGCTTTTCATCGATCGGGAGTGAAGCTTTCTTT; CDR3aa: CASSFSSIGSEAFF
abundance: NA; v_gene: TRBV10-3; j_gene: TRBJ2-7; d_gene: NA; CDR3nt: TGTGCCATCAGTGAGTCCCCAGACATAAGCTCCTACGAGCAGTACTTC; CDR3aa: CAISESPDISSYEQYF
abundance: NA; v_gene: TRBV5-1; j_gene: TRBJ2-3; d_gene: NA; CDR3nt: TGCGCCAGCAGCTTCGGTAGCGGAGGCACAGATACGCAGTATTTT; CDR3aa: CASSFGSGGTDTQYF
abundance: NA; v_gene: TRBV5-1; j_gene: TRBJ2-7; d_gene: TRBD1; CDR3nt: TGCGCCAGCAGCTCGGGACAGGGGGCAGGCCACGAGCAGTACTTC; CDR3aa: CASSSGQGAGHEQYF
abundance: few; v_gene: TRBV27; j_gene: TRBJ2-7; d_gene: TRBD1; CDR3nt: TGTGCCAGCAGTCTAAACAGGGGCGAGCAGTACTTC; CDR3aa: CASSLNRGEQYF
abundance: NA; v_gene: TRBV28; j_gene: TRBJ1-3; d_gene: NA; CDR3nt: TGTGCCAGCAGTTCCGGAGGGGTAATCTCTGGAAACACCATATATTTT; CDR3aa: CASSSGGVISGNTIYF
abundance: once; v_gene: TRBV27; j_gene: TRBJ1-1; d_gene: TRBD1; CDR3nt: TGTGCCAGCAGTTCCACTAGCAGGGGGCGAGGCACTGAAGCTTTCTTT; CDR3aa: CASSSTSRGRGTEAFF
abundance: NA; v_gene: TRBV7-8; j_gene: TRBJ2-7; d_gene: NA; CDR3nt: TGTGCCAGCAGCTTAGCGAACAGTCTCGCCGACGAGCAGTACTTC; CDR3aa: CASSLANSLADEQYF
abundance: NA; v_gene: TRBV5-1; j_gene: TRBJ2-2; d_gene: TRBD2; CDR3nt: TGCGCCAGCAGCTTGGCCGGCGGGGGGGCGACCACCGGGGAGCTGTTTTTT; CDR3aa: CASSLAGGGATTGELFF